Following are 4 T cell receptor beta chains from one sample sequenced in a study of blood T cell repertoires in COVID-19. Here immunoSEQ multiplex PCR was the method, and the copy in TCRdb shows in-frame clones only, minus some. Of over 250,000 clones detected, 85% to 90% appear once; the ten largest clones hold under 2.5%. The material sequenced was PBMCs or T cells enriched from blood (not recorded which). All receptors come from an older woman who had recovered from COVID-19.

The V call is TRBV18, the J call TRBJ2-7, with a possible D match to TRBD2 (6 bases). Per the germline V gene, CDR1 is KGHSH and CDR2 is LQKENI. Trimming left V 6 bases short and J 1 base short, with 13 bases between. The CDR3 consists of 14 residues. As DNA, the CDR3 is TGTGCCAGCTCCCTCAGGAGGGAATCCTACGAGCAGTACTTC. Translated, it gives CASSLRRESYEQYF.

This sequence joins TRBV6-5 and TRBJ1-2, with a possible D match to TRBD1 (5 bases). The length of the CDR3 is 13 residues. Looked up from germline, CDR1 is MNHEY and CDR2 is SVGAGI. V was shortened by 6 bases and J by 4 bases, with 12 bases between the two germline ends. Written as DNA, the CDR3 is TGTGCCAGCAGCAGAGACAGTTCCTATGGCTACACCTTC. It yields the protein CASSRDSSYGYTF.

V and J are TRBV12-3 or TRBV12-4 and TRBJ2-5; no reliable D call. Trimming removed 1 base from V and 5 bases from J, with 5 bases in between. The CDR3 has 12 amino acids. CDR3 nucleotides: TGTGCCAGCAGTTTAGTCGGGGAGACCCAGTACTTC. Its protein product is CASSLVGETQYF.

The chain has TRBV12-3 or TRBV12-4 and TRBJ1-2; D gene unclear. CDR3 length: 12 residues. The V and J ends lost 6 bases and 3 bases respectively, with 8 bases between them. Here the CDR3 reads CASSWAYYGYTF. Here the CDR3 DNA reads TGTGCCAGCAGCTGGGCCTACTATGGCTACACCTTC.